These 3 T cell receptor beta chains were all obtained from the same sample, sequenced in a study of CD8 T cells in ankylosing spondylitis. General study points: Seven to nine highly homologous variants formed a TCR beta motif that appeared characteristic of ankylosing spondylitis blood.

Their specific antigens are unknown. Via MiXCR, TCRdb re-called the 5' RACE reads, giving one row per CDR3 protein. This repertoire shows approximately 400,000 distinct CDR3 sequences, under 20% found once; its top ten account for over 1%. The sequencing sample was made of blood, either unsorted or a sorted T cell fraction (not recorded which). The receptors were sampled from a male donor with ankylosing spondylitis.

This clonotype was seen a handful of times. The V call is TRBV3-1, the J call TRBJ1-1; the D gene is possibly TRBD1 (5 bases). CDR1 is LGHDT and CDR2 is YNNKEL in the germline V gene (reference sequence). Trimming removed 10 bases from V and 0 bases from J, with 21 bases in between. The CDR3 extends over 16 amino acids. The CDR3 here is CATGETGGTMNTEAFF. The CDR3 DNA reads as TGTGCCACGGGGGAGACTGGGGGAACTATGAACACTGAAGCTTTCTTT. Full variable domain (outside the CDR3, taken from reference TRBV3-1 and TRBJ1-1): DTAVSQTPKYLVTQMGNDKSIKCEQNLGHDTMYWYKQDSKKFLKIMFSYNNKELIINETVPNRFSPKSPDKAHLNLHINSLELGDSAVYFCATGETGGTMNTEAFFGQGTRLTVV.

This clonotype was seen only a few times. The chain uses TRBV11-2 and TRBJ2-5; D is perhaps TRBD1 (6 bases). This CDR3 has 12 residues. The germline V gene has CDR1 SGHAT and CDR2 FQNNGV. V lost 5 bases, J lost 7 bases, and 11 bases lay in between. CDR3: CASSNREGTQYF. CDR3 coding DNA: TGTGCCAGCAGCAACAGGGAAGGGACCCAGTACTTC.

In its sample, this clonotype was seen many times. The CDR3 reads CSARDGGGGGTDTQYF. CDR3 sequence (DNA): TGCAGTGCTAGAGATGGTGGGGGGGGTGGCACAGATACGCAGTATTTT. J is TRBJ2-3 and V is TRBV20-1, with 7 bases lining up with TRBD2. Germline-derived CDR1 and CDR2 are DFQATT and SNEGSKA (reference sequence). The CDR3 length is 16 residues. Trimming cost V 0 bases and J 1 base; bases outside gene matches: 7.